The entry that follows covers one T cell receptor beta chain sequence. Its antigen is not yet known. There are no base qualities to consult, and no much larger clone falls within one base. The collaborating institutions used their own protocols to collect whole blood in K2EDTA tubes. For TCRbeta analysis, collaborator samples were shipped as frozen whole blood, as isolated PBMCs, or as DNA extracted from either sample type. According to the germline V gene, CDR1 reads SGDLS and CDR2 reads YYNGEE. Relative to germline, V is missing 4 bases and J is missing 0 bases, with 7 bases of the junction outside any gene match. Its CDR3 holds 17 amino acids, cysteine through phenylalanine. The sequence is cut down to CDR3 DNA, 51 bases in frame from base 1. This specimen belongs to a study of blood T cell repertoires in COVID-19 (dated by TCRdb to 2020 to 2022). Context from the whole study: The collaborator samples originated in the United States, Italy and Spain and spanned the acute and convalescent phases of COVID-19. The material from the prospective study consisted of cDNA or gDNA derived from T cells, B-cell-depleted T cells, or PBMCs. The dataset comprised deeply sampled blood TCRbeta repertoires from subjects exposed to, actively infected with, or recovered from COVID-19. The repertoires were released in a freely available public database intended as a resource for research on the immune response to SARS-CoV-2. The samples were drawn from the first 160 participants of the ongoing ImmuneRACE study and from more than 1,000 subjects provided by 6 global collaborators. Nearly every sample came with metadata listing a de-identified subject ID, COVID-19 status, age in years and sex. Where HLA class I and class II types were available, the types were taken from metadata supplied by the sample provider, not from assay-based typing.

TCRbeta CDR3 regions were amplified from genomic DNA by means of the immunoSEQ Assay, a bias-controlled multiplex PCR. In the original analysis: Within the assay, amplification of reference gene primers was used to estimate how many nucleated cells each sample contained. To quantify the absolute abundance of each unique TCRbeta CDR3 rearrangement, sequence reads were collapsed and filtered. For each sample, productive Simpson clonality was calculated as the square root of Simpson's diversity index over productive rearrangements. TCRdb mirrors the immuneACCESS table, restricted to in-frame sequences. Some clones are absent from its copies; in checked studies, under half trace to an unresolved V gene, and the reason for the others is unknown. Clone size and V and J calls were adopted from that table, with D and trimming inferred from the DNA. Present in this sample are 130,000 or so clones, roughly 80% of which were seen just once. The biggest ten clones account for just under 25% of the sample.

Study-wide findings and limitations: Clinical and demographic metadata were provided uncurated, with the amount varying by source and participant.

Here the chain combines TRBV9 and TRBJ2-6, and 7 bases in between align with TRBD1. The clonotype was recovered from a human donor in a cohort sampled during active COVID-19. Sequenced material: peripheral blood. The CDR3 is CASSPQGTYSGANVLTF. The sequenced DNA is TGTGCCAGCAGCCCACAGGGGACCTACTCTGGGGCCAACGTCCTGACTTTC. Reference TRBV9 and TRBJ2-6 proteins supply the regions before and after the CDR3; the full variable domain is: DSGVTQTPKHLITATGQRVTLRCSPRSGDLSVYWYQQSLDQGLQFLIQYYNGEERAKGNILERFSAQQFPDLHSELNLSSLELGDSALYFCASSPQGTYSGANVLTFGAGSRLTVL.